Listed below are T cell receptor beta chains from one sample, sequenced in a study of shared clonotypes between healthy human individuals. TCRdb's copy holds only in-frame clones and misses some; the assay was immunoSEQ multiplex PCR. The sample includes about 960,000 clones, over 75% of them seen just once. Sequencing was done on a sample of memory CD4+ T cells sorted from blood. All receptors come from a young man in good health. CDR3s include the opening cysteine and the closing phenylalanine or tryptophan. The D gene is left open where the match is weak. Clone size, where shown, is once, few, many, or a class for clones that have expanded.

length	J	size	D	V	CDR3	DNA
14	TRBJ1-1	NA	TRBD1	TRBV6-5	CASRIMTGTTEAFF	TGTGCCAGCAGGATAATGACAGGGACAACTGAAGCTTTCTTT
14	TRBJ2-3	NA	TRBD1	TRBV5-1	CASSPSTGTDTQYF	TGCGCCAGCAGCCCATCGACAGGGACAGATACGCAGTATTTT
16	TRBJ1-2	few	TRBD1	TRBV11-2	CASRLSGTAGLHGYTF	TGTGCCAGCAGACTTTCCGGGACAGCGGGACTCCATGGCTACACCTTC
17	TRBJ2-1	NA	TRBD1	TRBV7-3	CASSSRPRDRGSGEQFF	TGTGCCAGCAGCTCGAGACCCCGGGACAGGGGATCGGGTGAGCAGTTCTTC
15	TRBJ2-5	NA	NA	TRBV9	CASSQNTGIQETQYF	TGTGCCAGCAGCCAAAATACAGGGATTCAAGAGACCCAGTACTTC
14	TRBJ2-1	few	NA	TRBV12-5	CASGPGNSYNEQFF	TGTGCTAGTGGCCCAGGGAACTCCTACAATGAGCAGTTCTTC
15	TRBJ1-2	NA	NA	TRBV5-1	CASSLEGSPNYGYTF	TGCGCCAGCAGCTTGGAAGGATCTCCTAACTATGGCTACACCTTC
14	TRBJ1-2	NA	NA	TRBV30	CAWSGTLTNYGYTF	TGTGCCTGGAGCGGGACACTCACTAACTATGGCTACACCTTC
14	TRBJ1-5	NA	NA	TRBV10-2	CASRGTNWNQPQHF	TGCGCCAGCAGAGGGACAAATTGGAATCAGCCCCAGCATTTT
14	TRBJ1-2	once	TRBD1	TRBV28	CASSSSGTGHGYTF	TGTGCCAGCAGTTCCTCCGGGACAGGGCATGGCTACACCTTC
16	TRBJ2-7	once	NA	TRBV27	CASSRKTGDSTYEQYF	TGTGCCAGCAGCCGGAAAACAGGGGACTCTACCTACGAGCAGTACTTC
16	TRBJ2-5	NA	NA	TRBV25-1	CASSEGRQGRGETQYF	TGTGCCAGCAGTGAAGGCCGGCAGGGTCGGGGGGAGACCCAGTACTTC
13	TRBJ2-4	once	TRBD2	TRBV2	CAGEGIAKNIQYF	TGTGCCGGGGAGGGTATAGCCAAAAACATTCAGTACTTC
12	TRBJ1-2	NA	NA	TRBV30	CAWSEQGNGYTF	TGTGCCTGGAGTGAGCAGGGAAATGGCTACACCTTC
15	TRBJ2-7	NA	NA	TRBV6-1	CASSEAGRSSYEQYF	TGTGCCAGCAGTGAAGCGGGCAGGAGTTCCTACGAGCAGTACTTC
15	TRBJ2-7	few	NA	TRBV28	CASSPVRVPAYEQYF	TGTGCCAGCAGCCCTGTGCGGGTCCCAGCCTACGAGCAGTACTTC
15	TRBJ2-6	NA	NA	TRBV6-1	CASTAKLSGANVLTF	TGTGCCAGCACCGCAAAATTATCTGGGGCCAACGTCCTGACTTTC
14	TRBJ1-2	NA	TRBD1	TRBV5-1	CASSAGTETGGYTF	TGCGCCAGCAGCGCCGGGACAGAAACCGGTGGCTACACCTTC
16	TRBJ2-2	once	TRBD1	TRBV6-6	CASSYGTARNTGELFF	TGTGCCAGCAGTTACGGGACAGCGAGAAACACCGGGGAGCTGTTTTTT
15	TRBJ1-1	few	TRBD1	TRBV5-1	CASSKNPGQGPEAFF	TGCGCCAGCAGCAAGAATCCGGGACAGGGTCCTGAAGCTTTCTTT
15	TRBJ1-5	once	NA	TRBV6-5	CASSYGAGSNQPQHF	TGTGCCAGCAGTTACGGGGCAGGGTCGAATCAGCCCCAGCATTTT
14	TRBJ1-1	once	NA	TRBV7-6	CASSLVYMYTEAFF	TGTGCCAGCAGCTTAGTTTACATGTACACTGAAGCTTTCTTT
15	TRBJ2-3	NA	TRBD1	TRBV2	CASSRGQGDADTQYF	TGTGCCAGCAGCCGCGGACAGGGGGACGCAGATACGCAGTATTTT
14	TRBJ2-3	NA	NA	TRBV29-1	CSATISGGTDTQYF	TGCAGCGCTACGATTAGCGGCGGCACAGATACGCAGTATTTT
15	TRBJ2-2	few	TRBD1	TRBV6-1	CASSSRTGPTGELFF	TGTGCCAGCAGTTCTAGGACAGGGCCCACCGGGGAGCTGTTTTTT
13	TRBJ1-6	NA	TRBD1	TRBV6-4	CASTGQEVSPLHF	TGTGCCAGCACCGGACAGGAGGTTTCACCCCTCCACTTT
14	TRBJ1-3	NA	TRBD1	TRBV6-6	CASDGQASGNTIYF	TGTGCCAGCGACGGACAGGCCTCTGGAAACACCATATATTTT
13	TRBJ2-7	NA	NA	TRBV10-1	CASSGGDLHEQYF	TGCGCCAGCAGTGGCGGGGATCTCCACGAGCAGTACTTC
15	TRBJ2-2	NA	TRBD1	TRBV7-9	CASRPGTGVTGELFF	TGTGCCAGCAGGCCCGGGACAGGGGTTACCGGGGAGCTGTTTTTT
17	TRBJ2-3	NA	TRBD1	TRBV5-1	CASSPRSGTVSTDTQYF	TGCGCCAGCAGCCCCCGGTCCGGGACAGTTAGCACAGATACGCAGTATTTT
16	TRBJ2-3	once	TRBD1	TRBV5-1	CASSPGQGRLTDTQYF	TGCGCCAGCAGCCCTGGACAGGGGAGGCTCACAGATACGCAGTATTTT
13	TRBJ2-7	NA	NA	TRBV4-1	CASSRDQGSEQYF	TGCGCCAGCAGCCGAGATCAGGGGAGCGAGCAGTACTTC